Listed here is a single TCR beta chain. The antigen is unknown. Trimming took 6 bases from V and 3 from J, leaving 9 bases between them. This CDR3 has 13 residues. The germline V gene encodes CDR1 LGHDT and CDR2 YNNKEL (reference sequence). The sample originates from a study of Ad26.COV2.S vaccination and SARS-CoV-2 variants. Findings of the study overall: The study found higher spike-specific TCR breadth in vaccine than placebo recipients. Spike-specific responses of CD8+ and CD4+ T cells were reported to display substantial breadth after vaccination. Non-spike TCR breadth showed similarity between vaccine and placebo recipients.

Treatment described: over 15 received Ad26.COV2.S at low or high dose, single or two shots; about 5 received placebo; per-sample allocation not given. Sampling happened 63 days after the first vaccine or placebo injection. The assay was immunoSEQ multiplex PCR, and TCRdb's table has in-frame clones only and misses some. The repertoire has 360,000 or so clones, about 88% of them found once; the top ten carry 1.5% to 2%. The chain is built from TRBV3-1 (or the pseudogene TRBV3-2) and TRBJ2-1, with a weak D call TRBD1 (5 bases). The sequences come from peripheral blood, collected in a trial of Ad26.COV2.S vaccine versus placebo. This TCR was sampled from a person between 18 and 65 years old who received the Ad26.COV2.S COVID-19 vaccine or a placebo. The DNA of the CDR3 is TGTGCCAGCAGTCCAGGGTACTACAATGAGCAGTTCTTC. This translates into CASSPGYYNEQFF.